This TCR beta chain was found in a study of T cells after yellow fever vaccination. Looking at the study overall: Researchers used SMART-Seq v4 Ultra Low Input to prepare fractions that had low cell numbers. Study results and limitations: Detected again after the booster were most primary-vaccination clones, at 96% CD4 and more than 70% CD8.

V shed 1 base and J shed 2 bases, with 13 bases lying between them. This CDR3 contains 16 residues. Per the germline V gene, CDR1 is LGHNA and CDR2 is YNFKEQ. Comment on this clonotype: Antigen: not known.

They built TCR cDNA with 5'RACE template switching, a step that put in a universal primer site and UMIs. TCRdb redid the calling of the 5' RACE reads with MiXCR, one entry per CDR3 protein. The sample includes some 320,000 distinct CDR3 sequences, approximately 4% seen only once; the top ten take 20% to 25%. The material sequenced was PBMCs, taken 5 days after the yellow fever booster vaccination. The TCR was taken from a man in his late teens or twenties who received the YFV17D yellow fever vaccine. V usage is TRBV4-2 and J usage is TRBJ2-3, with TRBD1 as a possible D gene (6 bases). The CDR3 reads CASSQGTQGFTDTQYF. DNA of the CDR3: TGTGCCAGCAGCCAAGGAACTCAGGGGTTCACAGATACGCAGTATTTT.